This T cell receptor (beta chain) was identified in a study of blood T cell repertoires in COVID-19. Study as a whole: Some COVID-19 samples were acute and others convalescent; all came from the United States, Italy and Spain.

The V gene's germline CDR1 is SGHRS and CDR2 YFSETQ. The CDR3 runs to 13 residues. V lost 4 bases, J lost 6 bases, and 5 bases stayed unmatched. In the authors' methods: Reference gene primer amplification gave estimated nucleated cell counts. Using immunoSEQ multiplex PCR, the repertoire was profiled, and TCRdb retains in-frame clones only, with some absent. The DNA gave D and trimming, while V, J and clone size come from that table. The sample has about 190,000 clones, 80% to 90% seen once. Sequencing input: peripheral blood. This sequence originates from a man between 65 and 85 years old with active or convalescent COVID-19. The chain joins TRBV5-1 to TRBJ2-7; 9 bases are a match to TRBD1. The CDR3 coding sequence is TGCGCCAGCAGCACCCGGGACAGGGCCGAGCAGTACTTC. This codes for CASSTRDRAEQYF.